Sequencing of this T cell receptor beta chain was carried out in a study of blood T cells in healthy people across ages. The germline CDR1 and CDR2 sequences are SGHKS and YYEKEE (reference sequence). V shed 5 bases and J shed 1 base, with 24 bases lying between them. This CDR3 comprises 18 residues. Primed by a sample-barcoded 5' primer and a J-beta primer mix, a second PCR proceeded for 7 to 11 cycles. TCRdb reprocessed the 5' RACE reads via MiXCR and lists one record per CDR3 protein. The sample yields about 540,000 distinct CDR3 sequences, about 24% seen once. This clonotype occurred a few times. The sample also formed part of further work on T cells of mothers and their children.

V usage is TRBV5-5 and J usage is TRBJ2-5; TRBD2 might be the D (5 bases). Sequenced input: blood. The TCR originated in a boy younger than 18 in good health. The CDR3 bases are TGTGCCAGCAGTCCTCCCTTTAGAGGGCGCAGCCGCCAAGAGACCCAGTACTTC. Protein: CASSPPFRGRSRQETQYF.